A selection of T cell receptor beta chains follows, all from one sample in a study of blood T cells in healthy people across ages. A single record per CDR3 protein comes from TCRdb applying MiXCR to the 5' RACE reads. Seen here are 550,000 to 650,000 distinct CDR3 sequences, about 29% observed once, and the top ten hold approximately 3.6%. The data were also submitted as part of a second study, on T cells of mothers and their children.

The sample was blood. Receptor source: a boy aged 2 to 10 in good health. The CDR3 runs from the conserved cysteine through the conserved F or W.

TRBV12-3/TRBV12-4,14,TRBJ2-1,CASSPGTSVNEQFF
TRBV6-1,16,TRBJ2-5,CASSQGARGNLWTQYF
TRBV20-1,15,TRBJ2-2,CSARAGYANTGELFF
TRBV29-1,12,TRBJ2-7,CSVSQGSYEQYF
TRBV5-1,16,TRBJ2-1,CASSLELAGGHNEQFF
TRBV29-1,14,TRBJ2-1,CSVRLADLGNEQFF
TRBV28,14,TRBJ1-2,CASRVTGTSTGYTF
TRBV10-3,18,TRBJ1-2,CATRSGTGLLRRGIGYTF
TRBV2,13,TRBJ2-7,CASSSTKLYEQYF
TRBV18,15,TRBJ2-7,CASSPQGTGSYEQYF
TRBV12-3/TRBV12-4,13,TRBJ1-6,CASSRDRGSPLHF
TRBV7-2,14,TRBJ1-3,CASSLESAGNTIYF
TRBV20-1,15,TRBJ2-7,CSAMDRVLPTYEQYF
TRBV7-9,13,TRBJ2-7,CASSSGLAVEQYF
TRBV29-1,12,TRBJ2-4,CSVGISKNIQYF
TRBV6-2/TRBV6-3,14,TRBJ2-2,CASSYVRNTGELFF
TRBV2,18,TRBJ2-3,CASSGGLLAGGPRDTQYF
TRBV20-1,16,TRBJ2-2,CSARDWGTANTGELFF
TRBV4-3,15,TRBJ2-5,CASSQDYLPQETQYF
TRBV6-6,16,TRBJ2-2,CASSYSSGGGTGELFF
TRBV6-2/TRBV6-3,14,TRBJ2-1,CASSPTGDYNEQFF
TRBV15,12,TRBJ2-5,CATSRDKETQYF
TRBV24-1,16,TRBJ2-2,CATSDSTLRGNGELFF
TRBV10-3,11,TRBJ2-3,CAIRDSDTQYF
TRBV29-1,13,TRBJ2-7,CSVGEQGVYEQYF
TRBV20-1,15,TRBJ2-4,CSASLAFGSKNIQYF
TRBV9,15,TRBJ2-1,CASSVGGTRYNEQFF
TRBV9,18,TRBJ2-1,CASSVRVEVLSSYNEQFF
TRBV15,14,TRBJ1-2,CATSRQGTNYGYTF
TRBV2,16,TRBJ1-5,CASIPSPGFLGQPQHF
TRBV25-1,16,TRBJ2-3,CASSEFIGGCTDTQYF
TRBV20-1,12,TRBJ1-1,CSAPQGATEAFF
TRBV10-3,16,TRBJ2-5,CAISDGLGTRWETQYF
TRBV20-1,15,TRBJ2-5,CSAHLKQGAGETQYF
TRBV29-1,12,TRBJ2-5,CSVEDSKETQYF
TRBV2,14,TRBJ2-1,CASSEGDYYNEQFF